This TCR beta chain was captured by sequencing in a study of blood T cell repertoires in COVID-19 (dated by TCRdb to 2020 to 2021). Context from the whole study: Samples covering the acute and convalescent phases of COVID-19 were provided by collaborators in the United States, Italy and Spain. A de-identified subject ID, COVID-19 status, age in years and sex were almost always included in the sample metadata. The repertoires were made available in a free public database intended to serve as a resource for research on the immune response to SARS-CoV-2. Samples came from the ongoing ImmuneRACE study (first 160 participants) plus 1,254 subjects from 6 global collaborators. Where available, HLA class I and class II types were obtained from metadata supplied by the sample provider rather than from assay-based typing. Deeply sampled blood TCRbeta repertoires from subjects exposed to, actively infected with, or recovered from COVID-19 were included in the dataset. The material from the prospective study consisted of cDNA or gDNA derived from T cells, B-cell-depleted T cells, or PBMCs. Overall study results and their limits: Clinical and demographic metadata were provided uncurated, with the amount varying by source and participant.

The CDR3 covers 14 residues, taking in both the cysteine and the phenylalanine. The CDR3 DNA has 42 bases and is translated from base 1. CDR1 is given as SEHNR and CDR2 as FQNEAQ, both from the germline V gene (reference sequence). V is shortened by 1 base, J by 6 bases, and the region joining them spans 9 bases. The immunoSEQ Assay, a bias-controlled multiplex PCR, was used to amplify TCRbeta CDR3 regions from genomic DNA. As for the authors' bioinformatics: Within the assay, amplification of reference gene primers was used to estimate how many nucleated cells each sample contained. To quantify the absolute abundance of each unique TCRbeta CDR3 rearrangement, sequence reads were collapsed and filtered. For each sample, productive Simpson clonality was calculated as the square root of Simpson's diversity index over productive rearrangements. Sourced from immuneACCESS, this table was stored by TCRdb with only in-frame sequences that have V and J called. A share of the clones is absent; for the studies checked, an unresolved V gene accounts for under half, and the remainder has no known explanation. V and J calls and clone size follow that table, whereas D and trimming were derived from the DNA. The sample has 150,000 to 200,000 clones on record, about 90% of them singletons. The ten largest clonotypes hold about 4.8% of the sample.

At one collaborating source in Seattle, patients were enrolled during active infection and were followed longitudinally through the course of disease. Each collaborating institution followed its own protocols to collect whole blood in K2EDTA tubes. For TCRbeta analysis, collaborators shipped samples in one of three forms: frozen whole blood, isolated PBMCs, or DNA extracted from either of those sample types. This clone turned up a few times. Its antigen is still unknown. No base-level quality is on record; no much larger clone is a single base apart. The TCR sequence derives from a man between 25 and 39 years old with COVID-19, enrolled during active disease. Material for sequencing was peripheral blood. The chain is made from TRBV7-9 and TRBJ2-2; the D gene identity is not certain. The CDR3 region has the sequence CASSLDPRPGELFF. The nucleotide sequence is TGTGCCAGCAGCTTAGACCCCAGGCCCGGGGAGCTGTTTTTT.